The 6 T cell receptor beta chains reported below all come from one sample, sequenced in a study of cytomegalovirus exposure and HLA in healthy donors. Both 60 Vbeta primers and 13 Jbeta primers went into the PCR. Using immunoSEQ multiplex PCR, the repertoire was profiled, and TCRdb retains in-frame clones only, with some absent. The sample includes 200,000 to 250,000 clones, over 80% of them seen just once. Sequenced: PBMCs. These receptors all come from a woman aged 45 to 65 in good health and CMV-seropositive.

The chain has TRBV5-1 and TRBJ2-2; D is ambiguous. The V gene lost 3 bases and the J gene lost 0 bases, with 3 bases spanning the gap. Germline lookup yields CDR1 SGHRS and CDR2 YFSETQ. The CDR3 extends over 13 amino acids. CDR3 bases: TGCGCCAGCAGCTCCGCGAACACCGGGGAGCTGTTTTTT. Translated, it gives CASSSANTGELFF.

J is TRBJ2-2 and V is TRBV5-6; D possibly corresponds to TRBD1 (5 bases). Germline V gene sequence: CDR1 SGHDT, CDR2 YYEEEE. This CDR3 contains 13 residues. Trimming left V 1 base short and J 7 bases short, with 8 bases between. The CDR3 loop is CASSLMGHGELFF. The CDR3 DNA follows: TGTGCCAGCAGCTTGATGGGGCACGGGGAGCTGTTTTTT.

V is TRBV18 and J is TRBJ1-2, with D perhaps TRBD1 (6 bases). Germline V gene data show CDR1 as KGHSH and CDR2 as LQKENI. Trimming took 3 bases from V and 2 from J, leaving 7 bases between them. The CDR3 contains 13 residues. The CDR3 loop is CASSPGQNYGYTF. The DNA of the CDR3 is TGTGCCAGCTCACCGGGACAAAACTATGGCTACACCTTC.

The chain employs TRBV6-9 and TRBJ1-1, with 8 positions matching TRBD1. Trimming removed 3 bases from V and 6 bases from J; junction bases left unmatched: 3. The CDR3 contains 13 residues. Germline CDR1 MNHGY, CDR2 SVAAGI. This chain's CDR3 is CASSYQGAAEAFF. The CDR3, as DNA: TGTGCCAGCAGTTACCAGGGGGCGGCTGAAGCTTTCTTT.

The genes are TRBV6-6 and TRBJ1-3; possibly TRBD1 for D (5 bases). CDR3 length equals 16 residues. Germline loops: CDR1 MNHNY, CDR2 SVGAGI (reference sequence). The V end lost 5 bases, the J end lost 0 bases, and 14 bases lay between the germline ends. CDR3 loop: CASSPGTQSSGNTIYF. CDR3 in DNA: TGTGCCAGCAGTCCCGGGACTCAGAGCTCTGGAAACACCATATATTTT.

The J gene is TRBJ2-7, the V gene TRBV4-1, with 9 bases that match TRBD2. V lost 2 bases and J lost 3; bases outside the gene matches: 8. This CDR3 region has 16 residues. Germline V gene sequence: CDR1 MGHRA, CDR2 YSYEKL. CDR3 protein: CASSQWAGGRFYEQYF. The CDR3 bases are TGCGCCAGCAGCCAATGGGCGGGGGGGCGTTTCTACGAGCAGTACTTC.